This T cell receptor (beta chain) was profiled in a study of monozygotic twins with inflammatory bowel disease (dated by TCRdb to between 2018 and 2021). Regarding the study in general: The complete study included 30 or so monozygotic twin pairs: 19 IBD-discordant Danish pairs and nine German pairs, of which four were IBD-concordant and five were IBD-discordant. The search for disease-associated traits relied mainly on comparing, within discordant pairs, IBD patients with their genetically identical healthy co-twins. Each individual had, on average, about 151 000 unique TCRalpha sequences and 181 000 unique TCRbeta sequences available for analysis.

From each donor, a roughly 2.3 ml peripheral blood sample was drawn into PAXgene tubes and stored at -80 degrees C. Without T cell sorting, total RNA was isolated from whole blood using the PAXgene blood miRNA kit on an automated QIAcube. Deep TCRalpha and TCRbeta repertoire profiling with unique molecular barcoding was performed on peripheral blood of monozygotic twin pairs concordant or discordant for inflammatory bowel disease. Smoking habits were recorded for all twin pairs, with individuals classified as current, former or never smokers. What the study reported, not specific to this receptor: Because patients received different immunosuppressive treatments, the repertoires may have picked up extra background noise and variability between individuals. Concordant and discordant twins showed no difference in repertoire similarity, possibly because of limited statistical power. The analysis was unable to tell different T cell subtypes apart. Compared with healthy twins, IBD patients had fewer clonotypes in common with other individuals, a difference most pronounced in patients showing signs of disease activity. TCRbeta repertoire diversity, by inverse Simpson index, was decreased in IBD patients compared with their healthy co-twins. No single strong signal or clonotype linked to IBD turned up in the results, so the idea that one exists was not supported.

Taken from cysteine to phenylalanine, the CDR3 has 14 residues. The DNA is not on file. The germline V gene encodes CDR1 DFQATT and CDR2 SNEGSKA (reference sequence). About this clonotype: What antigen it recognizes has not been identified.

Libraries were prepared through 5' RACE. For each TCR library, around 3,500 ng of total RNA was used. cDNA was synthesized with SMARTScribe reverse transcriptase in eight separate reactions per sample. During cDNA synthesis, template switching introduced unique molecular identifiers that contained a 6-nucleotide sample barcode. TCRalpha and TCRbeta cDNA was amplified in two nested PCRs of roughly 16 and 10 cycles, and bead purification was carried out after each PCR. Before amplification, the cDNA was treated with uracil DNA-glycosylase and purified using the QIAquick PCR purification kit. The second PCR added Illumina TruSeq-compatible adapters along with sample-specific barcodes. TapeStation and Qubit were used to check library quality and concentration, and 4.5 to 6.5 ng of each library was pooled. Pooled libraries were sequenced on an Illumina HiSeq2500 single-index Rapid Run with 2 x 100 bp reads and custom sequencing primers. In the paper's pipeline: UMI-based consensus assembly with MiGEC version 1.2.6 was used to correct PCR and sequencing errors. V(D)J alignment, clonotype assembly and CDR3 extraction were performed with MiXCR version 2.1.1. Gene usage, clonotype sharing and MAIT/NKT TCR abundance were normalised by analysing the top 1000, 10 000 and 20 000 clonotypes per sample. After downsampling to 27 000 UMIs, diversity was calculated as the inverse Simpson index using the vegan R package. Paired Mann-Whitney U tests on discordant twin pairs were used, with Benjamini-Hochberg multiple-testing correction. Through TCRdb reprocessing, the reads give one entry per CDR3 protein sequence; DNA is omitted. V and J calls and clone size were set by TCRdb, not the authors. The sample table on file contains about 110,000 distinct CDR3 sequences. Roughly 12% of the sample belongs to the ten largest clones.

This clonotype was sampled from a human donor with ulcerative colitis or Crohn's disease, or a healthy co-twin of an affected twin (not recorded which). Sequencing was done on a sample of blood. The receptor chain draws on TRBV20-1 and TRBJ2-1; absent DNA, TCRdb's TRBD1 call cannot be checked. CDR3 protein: CSAPRGSPYNEQFF.